The clone carrying this T cell receptor beta chain has more than one count but fewer than ten. MiXCR, run by TCRdb on the 5' RACE reads, gives a single entry per CDR3 protein. This table holds 310,000 or so distinct CDR3 sequences, 6.8% found once. Unmatched junction bases numbered 6, after V lost 2 bases and J lost 2 bases. This CDR3 region has 16 residues. These data come from a study of T cells after yellow fever vaccination. The chain couples TRBV12-3 or TRBV12-4 to TRBJ2-5, with 9 bases lining up with TRBD1. This TCR derives from a man between 18 and 35 years old who received the YFV17D yellow fever vaccine. This sample comprised PBMCs, obtained about 49 days after the first yellow fever vaccination. This CDR3 reads CASSLISTGGQETQYF. The CDR3 DNA sequence: TGTGCCAGCAGTTTAATTTCGACAGGGGGACAAGAGACCCAGTACTTC.